One and the same sample provided the 32 T cell receptor beta chains below, sequenced in a study of blood T cell repertoires in COVID-19. Produced via immunoSEQ multiplex PCR; TCRdb's table is partial and in-frame only. The sample consists of roughly 250,000 clones, approximately 83% of them appearing once. The source material was PBMCs or T cells enriched from blood (not recorded which). These receptor sequences come from a woman in her thirties who had recovered from COVID-19.

This clone was recorded only once. This chain uses TRBV5-1 with TRBJ2-7; TRBD1 aligns across 9 bases. Per the germline V gene, CDR1 is SGHRS and CDR2 is YFSETQ. The trim removed 4 bases at V and 9 bases at J, leaving 14 bases unmatched. The CDR3 has 15 residues. CDR3 in amino acids: CASSHWDRDRGGQYF. The CDR3 bases are TGCGCCAGCAGCCACTGGGACAGGGACCGTGGCGGGCAGTACTTC.

The chain is built from TRBV5-6 and TRBJ2-2, with 12 bases identical to TRBD2. Losses at the gene ends were 4 bases for V and 10 bases for J; bases not matched to a gene: 5. The CDR3 is 14 amino acids. CDR1 and CDR2 from the germline V gene are SGHDT and YYEEEE. The CDR3 here is CASSPGLAGQELFF. CDR3 bases: TGTGCCAGCAGCCCGGGACTAGCGGGTCAGGAGCTGTTTTTT.

The gene calls are TRBV27 and TRBJ2-1; weak D call: TRBD2 (7 bases). V was trimmed by 1 base and J by 2 bases, leaving 18 bases between them. This CDR3 has 18 residues. Looked up from germline, CDR1 is MNHEY and CDR2 is SMNVEV (reference sequence). The chain's CDR3 is CASSLWPLRGTTYNEQFF. The CDR3 DNA sequence: TGTGCCAGCAGTTTATGGCCACTTAGGGGGACTACCTACAATGAGCAGTTCTTC.

V gene TRBV3-1 (or the pseudogene TRBV3-2) combines with J gene TRBJ2-3; D is undetermined. CDR3 length equals 12 residues. V was cut by 4 bases and J by 9 bases, with 11 bases left in between. Germline loops: CDR1 LGHDT, CDR2 YNNKEL (reference sequence). The DNA for the CDR3 is TGTGCCAGCAGCCTCCTTTCGAGCACGCAGTATTTT. This gives the protein CASSLLSSTQYF.

By share of the sample, this clone is medium-sized. This rearrangement joins TRBV7-9 to TRBJ1-1; weak D call: TRBD1 (5 bases). V lost 1 base to trimming and J lost 5 bases, with 14 bases between them. The length of the CDR3 is 15 residues. Per the germline V gene, CDR1 is SEHNR and CDR2 is FQNEAQ (reference sequence). The CDR3 loop reads CASSLDYRTETEAFF. DNA of the CDR3: TGTGCCAGCAGCTTAGACTACAGGACGGAGACTGAAGCTTTCTTT.

V is TRBV29-1 and J is TRBJ1-2; D call uncertain. Germline assignment: CDR1 SQVTM and CDR2 ANQGSEA. Trimming removed 2 bases from V and 2 bases from J, with 9 bases in between. CDR3 length equals 13 residues. CDR3 coding DNA: TGCAGCGTTGAACGGCCGGGAAACTATGGCTACACCTTC. Amino acids: CSVERPGNYGYTF.

The chain links TRBV21-1 to TRBJ1-1. TRBV21-1 is a pseudogene. The length of the CDR3 is 19 residues. The CDR3 spells CASSKVPYIPFLKSTEAFF. The CDR3 nucleotides read TGTGCCAGCAGCAAAGTCCCCTATATCCCCTTCCTAAAGAGCACTGAAGCTTTCTTT.

The chain combines TRBV6-5 with TRBJ1-2; 7 nucleotides match TRBD1. The CDR3 is made up of 14 amino acids. Germline V gives CDR1 MNHEY, CDR2 SVGAGI. V lost 5 bases, J lost 5 bases, and 8 bases stayed unmatched. The CDR3 DNA reads as TGTGCCAGCAGTCCCCTAGCAGGGGGGTATGGCTACACCTTC. Protein: CASSPLAGGYGYTF.

The J gene is TRBJ1-4, the V gene TRBV4-1, with a weak D call TRBD1 (5 bases). Trimming took 3 bases from V and 7 from J, leaving 12 bases between them. Germline lookup yields CDR1 MGHRA and CDR2 YSYEKL. The CDR3 spans 14 residues. DNA for the CDR3: TGCGCCAGCAGCCAGACCTCGCAGGGTGAAAAACTGTTTTTT. It translates to CASSQTSQGEKLFF.

The chain uses TRBV30 and TRBJ1-5; 10 positions agree with TRBD1. The CDR3 loop spans 16 amino acids. Germline V gene lookup returns CDR1 GTSNPN and CDR2 SVGIG (reference sequence). Trimming at V came to 0 bases and at J to 5 bases, leaving 7 bases not matched to a gene. CDR3 residues: CAWSVVGTGDYQPQHF. In DNA form, the CDR3 reads TGTGCCTGGAGTGTAGTTGGGACAGGGGATTATCAGCCCCAGCATTTT.

V gene TRBV7-3 combines with J gene TRBJ1-2, with 10 bases aligning to TRBD1. Trimming removed 6 bases from V and 8 bases from J; junction bases left unmatched: 6. Germline V gene data show CDR1 as SGHTA and CDR2 as FQGTGA. The CDR3 totals 13 residues. The CDR3 region has the DNA TGTGCCAGCAGTTCTGACAGGGGGCTAGGCTACACCTTC. It translates to CASSSDRGLGYTF.

This clone was detected once. The rearrangement joins TRBV5-1 to TRBJ2-7; 8 nucleotides agree with TRBD1. This CDR3 comprises 17 residues. Germline assignment: CDR1 SGHRS and CDR2 YFSETQ. The ends lost 4 bases at V and 0 bases at J; junction bases unmatched: 12. The CDR3 loop is CASSPRQGFLSSYEQYF. CDR3 nucleotides: TGCGCCAGCAGCCCCAGACAGGGGTTCCTCAGCTCCTACGAGCAGTACTTC. Looking up the rest from reference TRBV5-1 and TRBJ2-7 gives the full variable domain: KAGVTQTPRYLIKTRGQQVTLSCSPISGHRSVSWYQQTPGQGLQFLFEYFSETQRNKGNFPGRFSGRQFSNSRSEMNVSTLELGDSALYLCASSPRQGFLSSYEQYFGPGTRLTVT.

This clone was picked up a small number of times. The chain joins TRBV7-9 to TRBJ2-7; D might be TRBD1 (7 bases). The CDR3 consists of 15 residues. Germline CDR1 SEHNR, CDR2 FQNEAQ (reference sequence). The V end was cut by 6 bases, the J end by 3 bases, with 18 bases between. The CDR3 coding sequence is TGTGCCAGCAGTTATGGGAGGCAGGGGGACTACGAGCAGTACTTC. Translating it yields CASSYGRQGDYEQYF.

V usage is TRBV3-1 (or the pseudogene TRBV3-2) and J usage is TRBJ2-3; 13 positions match TRBD2. The germline gives CDR1 LGHDT, CDR2 YNNKEL (reference sequence). There are 18 residues in the CDR3. V was pared by 6 bases and J by 3 bases, with 12 bases of the junction left unmatched. Here the CDR3 DNA reads TGTGCCAGCAGTCCGGGACTAGCGGGGACCCAACAGACAGATACGCAGTATTTT. This sequence encodes CASSPGLAGTQQTDTQYF.

The chain couples TRBV20-1 to TRBJ1-6; no clear D gene. The V end lost 3 bases, the J end lost 10 bases, and 7 bases lay between the germline ends. Per the germline V gene, CDR1 is DFQATT and CDR2 is SNEGSKA (reference sequence). The CDR3 is 11 amino acids. The CDR3 coding sequence is TGCAGTGCTAGCTCTGGCTCACCCCTCCACTTT. This codes for CSASSGSPLHF.

The J gene is TRBJ2-1, the V gene TRBV24-1, with D perhaps TRBD2 (6 bases). V gave up 7 bases and J gave up 3 bases, with 9 bases separating them. This CDR3 is 13 amino acids long. CDR1 and CDR2 (germline): KGHDR, SFDVKD. CDR3 region: CATRGGNYNEQFF. The CDR3 DNA reads as TGTGCCACCAGAGGCGGGAACTACAATGAGCAGTTCTTC.

The chain is built from TRBV4-1 and TRBJ1-2, with D possibly being TRBD1 (5 bases). Germline values: CDR1 MGHRA, CDR2 YSYEKL. The CDR3 runs to 15 residues. Trimming took 1 base from V and 8 from J, leaving 17 bases between them. The CDR3 DNA is TGCGCCAGCAGCCAAGTGGAAGGGGTATGGGGAGGCTACACCTTC. It is translated as CASSQVEGVWGGYTF.

This clone was recorded a few times. This CDR3 reads CATSAGNGPQHF. The CDR3 DNA reads TGTGCCACCAGCGCGGGGAATGGGCCCCAGCATTTT. The chain employs TRBV15 and TRBJ1-5; D is unresolved. This CDR3 is built from 12 residues. Germline CDR1 is LNHNV and CDR2 is YYDKDF (reference sequence). V was clipped by 5 bases and J by 9 bases, with 11 bases between them. Using reference TRBV15 and TRBJ1-5 for the parts outside the CDR3, the full variable domain is DAMVIQNPRYQVTQFGKPVTLSCSQTLNHNVMYWYQQKSSQAPKLLFHYYDKDFNNEADTPDNFQSRRPNTSFCFLDIRSPGLGDTAMYLCATSAGNGPQHFGDGTRLSIL.

This clone was observed once. The V gene is TRBV18, the J gene TRBJ1-5, with 9 bases lining up with TRBD1. Germline CDR1 is KGHSH and CDR2 is LQKENI. The CDR3 loop spans 16 amino acids. Germline trimming cut 2 bases from V and 7 bases from J; bases unmatched to any gene: 9. The CDR3 DNA is TGTGCCAGCTCACCAGGGACAGGGACATTAAGGCAGCCCCAGCATTTT. Protein sequence: CASSPGTGTLRQPQHF.

The V gene is TRBV6-4, the J gene TRBJ2-7, with TRBD1 as a possible D gene (5 bases). The CDR3 sequence is 15 residues long. Trimming left V 2 bases short and J 3 bases short, with 14 bases between. The germline CDR1 and CDR2 sequences are MRHNA and SNTAGT. The CDR3 region is CASSDIRTSRYEQYF. CDR3 sequence (DNA): TGTGCCAGCAGTGACATCAGGACATCGCGCTACGAGCAGTACTTC.

The CDR3 nucleotides read TGTGCCAGCTCACCGACCGGCAGGGTAGAGTACACTGAAGCTTTCTTT. Its translation: CASSPTGRVEYTEAFF. The V call is TRBV18, the J call TRBJ1-1; perhaps TRBD1 as D (5 bases). Trimming removed 3 bases from V and 3 bases from J, with 17 bases in between. CDR1 is KGHSH, CDR2 LQKENI, per germline. The CDR3 has 16 residues. The variable domain in full, completed from reference TRBV18 and TRBJ1-1, reads NAGVMQNPRHLVRRRGQEARLRCSPMKGHSHVYWYRQLPEEGLKFMVYLQKENIIDESGMPKERFSAEFPKEGPSILRIQQVVRGDSAAYFCASSPTGRVEYTEAFFGQGTRLTVV.

V is TRBV6-5 and J is TRBJ1-6; 7 positions agree with TRBD1. With V trimmed by 6 bases and J by 7 bases, 3 bases remained unmatched. The CDR3 length is 13 residues. Germline V gene sequence: CDR1 MNHEY, CDR2 SVGAGI. The CDR3 nucleotides are TGTGCCAGCAGGAGGGGGCGCAATTCACCCCTCCACTTT. This encodes CASRRGRNSPLHF.

The chain joins TRBV6-5 to TRBJ1-1, with 7 bases fitting TRBD1. The V gene end was trimmed by 2 bases and the J gene end by 0 bases; junction bases not matched to a gene: 3. The CDR3 has 15 residues. Germline V gene data show CDR1 as MNHEY and CDR2 as SVGAGI. The CDR3 bases are TGTGCCAGCAGTTACAGCGGACAGGTGAACACTGAAGCTTTCTTT. Protein product: CASSYSGQVNTEAFF.

The chain employs TRBV28 and TRBJ2-1; TRBD2 agrees at 12 bases. This CDR3 contains 17 residues. With 6 bases clipped from V and 5 bases from J, the junction kept 11 bases outside the gene matches. The V gene's germline CDR1 is MDHEN and CDR2 SYDVKM. The CDR3 is CASRSSRGLAGNNEQFF. The CDR3 region has the DNA TGTGCCAGCAGGTCAAGCCGGGGACTAGCGGGTAACAATGAGCAGTTCTTC.

In this sample, this clone turned up a few times. The chain is built from TRBV19 and TRBJ1-2; TRBD1 aligns across 7 bases. The CDR3 runs to 13 residues. V lost 5 bases to trimming and J lost 7 bases; unmatched junction nucleotides: 7. Germline CDR1 is LNHDA and CDR2 is SQIVND (reference sequence). In nucleotides, the CDR3 is TGTGCCAGTAGTCCCCGGACAGGCGGTGGCTACACCTTC. Its translation is CASSPRTGGGYTF.

This clone was detected only a few times. The rearrangement joins TRBV2 to TRBJ1-1; D is possibly TRBD1 (6 bases). CDR3 size: 13 residues. Germline assignment: CDR1 SNHLY and CDR2 FYNNEI. The V and J ends lost 3 bases and 4 bases respectively, with 9 bases between them. In DNA, the CDR3 is TGTGCCAGCAGTGACGAACAGGGCACTGAAGCTTTCTTT. Its protein product is CASSDEQGTEAFF.

The J gene is TRBJ2-1, the V gene TRBV20-1; TRBD2 is a possible D gene (5 bases). The V gene's germline CDR1 is DFQATT and CDR2 SNEGSKA (reference sequence). Trimming took off 3 bases at V and 6 bases at J, with 15 bases between the two ends. The CDR3 has 14 amino acids. The CDR3 protein is CSASLSAGFNEQFF. The CDR3 coding sequence is TGCAGTGCTAGTCTAAGCGCGGGTTTCAATGAGCAGTTCTTC.

The V and J genes are TRBV28 and TRBJ2-1, with 8 bases lining up with TRBD1. This CDR3 contains 14 residues. The V and J ends lost 10 bases and 6 bases, in that order; junction bases with no gene match: 11. The germline gives CDR1 MDHEN, CDR2 SYDVKM. The CDR3 DNA follows: TGTGCCATCAAGGGGGACAGGTCGGGCAATGAGCAGTTCTTC. This codes for CAIKGDRSGNEQFF.

On this clone: The sample holds other DNA sequences that translate to the same CDR3. The rearrangement links TRBV12-3 or TRBV12-4 to TRBJ1-2; 7 positions match TRBD1. V lost 6 bases to trimming and J lost 4 bases; unmatched junction nucleotides: 5. The CDR3 spans 13 residues. CDR3 in amino acids: CASSPDRVYGYTF. The CDR3 coding sequence is TGTGCCAGCAGCCCTGACAGGGTCTATGGCTACACCTTC.

J is TRBJ1-5 and V is TRBV4-1; 7 nucleotides agree with TRBD1. CDR3 length: 17 amino acids. The germline V gene has CDR1 MGHRA and CDR2 YSYEKL. J lost 6 bases, V lost 1 base, and 12 bases had no gene match. The CDR3 nucleotides are TGCGCCAGCAGCCAAGTAGGGGGCGAGCCTCGGGTTCAGCCCCAGCATTTT. Its protein is CASSQVGGEPRVQPQHF.

This clone was counted between two and nine times. The rearrangement uses TRBV7-9 and TRBJ1-1; D remains ambiguous. Germline values: CDR1 SEHNR, CDR2 FQNEAQ (reference sequence). This CDR3 contains 15 residues. Deletions cut 5 bases from V and 0 bases from J, with 13 bases between. The CDR3 region is CASSPHTGVNTEAFF. The CDR3 nucleotides are TGTGCCAGCAGCCCCCACACCGGGGTGAACACTGAAGCTTTCTTT.

The chain has TRBV7-9 and TRBJ2-7; possibly TRBD2 for D (5 bases). Trimming removed 5 bases from V and 3 bases from J, with 17 bases in between. The CDR3 runs to 15 residues. The germline V gene encodes CDR1 SEHNR and CDR2 FQNEAQ (reference sequence). The CDR3: CASSPFRMTNYEQYF. In nucleotides, the CDR3 is TGTGCCAGCAGCCCGTTCAGAATGACTAACTACGAGCAGTACTTC.